These T cell receptor beta chains were read from a single sample in a study of shared T cell receptors in the human thymus. The data were produced by immunoSEQ multiplex PCR, yet TCRdb's version contains in-frame clones alone and is incomplete. The sample records hundreds of thousands of clones, around 87% being singletons. The same sample was also studied in work on human thymus T cells.

Source material: thymocytes. These receptors were taken from a boy younger than two with a congenital heart defect. CDR3s include the opening cysteine and the closing phenylalanine or tryptophan. A D gene is named only where the DNA matches it firmly. Where a row states a size, it is once, few, many or the class of an expanded clone; other rows omit it.

clone size	V gene	CDR3 length	J gene	D gene	CDR3 DNA	CDR3 protein
-	TRBV28	16	TRBJ2-7	-	TGTGCCAGCAGTTCGGTAACCGGGGTCGATACCTACGAGCAGTACTTC	CASSSVTGVDTYEQYF
-	TRBV14	15	TRBJ1-2	-	TGTGCCAGCAGCCACGGGTGGGAGTCTAACTATGGCTACACCTTC	CASSHGWESNYGYTF
-	TRBV5-1	18	TRBJ2-5	TRBD2	TGCGCCAGCAGCCCAGGACTAGCGGGAACGGCCGGGGATGAGACCCAGTACTTC	CASSPGLAGTAGDETQYF
-	TRBV14	16	TRBJ1-2	-	TGTGCCAGCAGCCGGTCCCGGGACACACGAAATTATGGCTACACCTTC	CASSRSRDTRNYGYTF
-	TRBV27	13	TRBJ1-5	-	TGTGCCAGCAGTTTGGCCCGGGGTCAGCCCCAGCATTTT	CASSLARGQPQHF
-	TRBV30	16	TRBJ2-7	-	TGTGCCTGGAGTGTACCCCCCGGGTTACACCTCTACGAGCAGTACTTC	CAWSVPPGLHLYEQYF
-	TRBV7-8	14	TRBJ2-7	-	TGTGCCAGCAGCTTAGAGGAGAAATATTCCGAGCAGTACTTC	CASSLEEKYSEQYF
-	TRBV19	17	TRBJ2-7	TRBD2	TGTGCCAGTAGTAGTACCTCACTAGCGGGAAAATACTACGAGCAGTACTTC	CASSSTSLAGKYYEQYF
-	TRBV10-2	16	TRBJ1-6	-	TGCGCCAGCAGTTCAGGGAAGAGCTCCTATAATTCACCCCTCCACTTT	CASSSGKSSYNSPLHF
-	TRBV25-1	15	TRBJ1-4	-	TGTGCCAGCAGTGAATATATTGCTAGCGGTGAAAAACTGTTTTTT	CASSEYIASGEKLFF
-	TRBV14	16	TRBJ2-1	TRBD2	TGTGCCAGCAGCCAAGAGGGGAGGGACTCCTACAATGAGCAGTTCTTC	CASSQEGRDSYNEQFF
-	TRBV2	15	TRBJ2-7	TRBD1	TGTGCCAGCAGGGGGACGGGACAGGGAACCTACGAGCAGTACTTC	CASRGTGQGTYEQYF
-	TRBV9	15	TRBJ2-7	-	TGTGCCAGCAGCCCTAACCCCTCTCCGTCCTACGAGCAGTACTTC	CASSPNPSPSYEQYF
once	TRBV27	15	TRBJ1-2	-	TGTGCCAGCGGCCACAGGGCACGGAATGTAGGTGGCTACACCTTC	CASGHRARNVGGYTF
-	TRBV27	17	TRBJ2-1	TRBD2	TGTGCCAGCAGTTTACGGGTAAGCGGGACTAGCGACGGTGAGCAGTTCTTC	CASSLRVSGTSDGEQFF
-	TRBV4-3	15	TRBJ2-1	TRBD2	TGCGCCAGCAGCCACAAGCGGGGCTCCTACAATGAGCAGTTCTTC	CASSHKRGSYNEQFF
-	TRBV28	16	TRBJ2-2	-	TGTGCCAGCAGTGGAGGACTTAGGGCGAACACCGGGGAGCTGTTTTTT	CASSGGLRANTGELFF
-	TRBV7-2	15	TRBJ2-7	TRBD2	TGTGCCAGCAGCCGCGGGACTAGCGTTTACTACGAGCAGTACTTC	CASSRGTSVYYEQYF
-	TRBV10-2	19	TRBJ1-2	TRBD1	TGCGCCAGCAGTGAGTCGACATTTGACAGGGGGCATGGAAACTATGGCTACACCTTC	CASSESTFDRGHGNYGYTF
-	TRBV2	14	TRBJ2-1	-	TGTGCCAGCCGAGCCGGGATTTACTACAATGAGCAGTTCTTC	CASRAGIYYNEQFF
-	TRBV28	18	TRBJ1-2	TRBD1	TGTGCCAGCAGTTTAAAAGGGGACAGGGCACTTACTAACTATGGCTACACCTTC	CASSLKGDRALTNYGYTF
-	TRBV6-4	13	TRBJ2-3	-	TGTGCCAGCAGACCGTCAGGGTCCGATACGCAGTATTTT	CASRPSGSDTQYF
-	TRBV19	11	TRBJ2-5	TRBD2	TGTGCCAGTACGGGGGGGGAGACCCAGTACTTC	CASTGGETQYF
-	TRBV4-3	15	TRBJ2-1	-	TGCGCCAGCAGCCAAATAGCGCGACGGGACAATGAGCAGTTCTTC	CASSQIARRDNEQFF
-	TRBV18	14	TRBJ1-1	-	TGTGCCAGCTCACCATTGACAGACTACACTGAAGCTTTCTTT	CASSPLTDYTEAFF
-	TRBV5-4	14	TRBJ2-1	-	TGTGCCAGCAGCTTGAGACAGGGAGGCGATGAGCAGTTCTTC	CASSLRQGGDEQFF
-	TRBV12-5	18	TRBJ2-5	TRBD2	TGTGCTAGTGGTTTGGGACCCACTCTAGCGGGCTTGGTCGAGACCCAGTACTTC	CASGLGPTLAGLVETQYF
-	TRBV4-1	18	TRBJ2-3	-	TGCGCCAGCAGCCAGGGGGACCCAGGGGTTTCCCGCACAGATACGCAGTATTTT	CASSQGDPGVSRTDTQYF
few	TRBV5-4	14	TRBJ1-6	TRBD1	TGTGCCAGCAGCCGTGACAGGGTCACTTCACCCCTCCACTTT	CASSRDRVTSPLHF
-	TRBV25-1	14	TRBJ2-1	-	TGTGCCAGCAGTGAACCAGGCGTAGACAATGAGCAGTTCTTC	CASSEPGVDNEQFF
once	TRBV11-2	15	TRBJ2-7	-	TGTGCCAGCAGCTTCCGGACTGGCCAGTACTACGAGCAGTACTTC	CASSFRTGQYYEQYF
-	TRBV28	15	TRBJ2-1	TRBD2	TGTGCCAGCAGTTTAGGAGTAGGGACTAGGAATGAGCAGTTCTTC	CASSLGVGTRNEQFF
-	TRBV7-9	14	TRBJ2-7	-	TGTGCCAGCAGCTTAGGTTTGGGGGGGCGAGAGCAGTACTTC	CASSLGLGGREQYF
-	TRBV28	17	TRBJ1-4	-	TGTGCCAGCAGTTTTCGCGGTGAGATCCCAACGAATGAAAAACTGTTTTTT	CASSFRGEIPTNEKLFF
-	TRBV27	15	TRBJ1-5	-	TGTGCCAGCCGTCGAGCAGGGCGAGACAATCAGCCCCAGCATTTT	CASRRAGRDNQPQHF
-	TRBV27	16	TRBJ1-2	-	TGTGCCAGCAGTTTATCCGCCGCGGGAGTCGGGTATGGCTACACCTTC	CASSLSAAGVGYGYTF
-	TRBV4-1	15	TRBJ2-3	-	TGCGCCAGCAGCCAAGTCGGACTTGGCACAGATACGCAGTATTTT	CASSQVGLGTDTQYF
once	TRBV11-3	15	TRBJ2-1	-	TGTGCCAGCAGCCTACGGAGGGCCACCTACAATGAGCAGTTCTTC	CASSLRRATYNEQFF
-	TRBV11-1	15	TRBJ1-4	-	TGTGCCAGCAGCTTAAGGGCAGGAGGCAATGAAAAACTGTTTTTT	CASSLRAGGNEKLFF
-	TRBV25-1	17	TRBJ2-7	TRBD2	TGTGCCAGCAGTGAATGGACTAGCGGGGGAACGGCCTACGAGCAGTACTTC	CASSEWTSGGTAYEQYF
-	TRBV6-6	15	TRBJ2-7	TRBD2	TGTGCCAGCAGCTACGGGACTAGCGGGAGTTACGAGCAGTACTTC	CASSYGTSGSYEQYF
-	TRBV27	16	TRBJ2-5	TRBD2	TGTGCCAGCAGTCTCGGACTAGCGGGAGTGCCAGAGACCCAGTACTTC	CASSLGLAGVPETQYF
-	TRBV12-5	13	TRBJ2-3	-	TGTGCTAGTGGATGGAGTGGCACAGATACGCAGTATTTT	CASGWSGTDTQYF
-	TRBV29-1	9	TRBJ1-1	-	TGCAGCGTTGAAGACAGCGGATTCTTT	CSVEDSGFF
-	TRBV9	15	TRBJ2-1	-	TGTGCCAGCAGCGTATGGGGGACACCATACAATGAGCAGTTCTTC	CASSVWGTPYNEQFF
-	TRBV5-1	19	TRBJ2-6	TRBD2	TGTGCCAGCAGCTTGGCCGAGAGCGGGGGTCTCTCTGGGGCCAACGTCCTGACTTTC	CASSLAESGGLSGANVLTF
-	TRBV14	18	TRBJ2-3	TRBD2	TGTGCCAGCAGCCAAGAGCCCGGGACTAGCGGGTGCACAGATACGCAGTATTTT	CASSQEPGTSGCTDTQYF
-	TRBV4-3	17	TRBJ2-1	-	TGCGCCAGCAGCCAAGTGTTTGGTGCCGTCGTGCGCGATGAGCAGTTCTTC	CASSQVFGAVVRDEQFF
-	TRBV27	15	TRBJ2-7	-	TGTGCCAGCAGTTCCCCTTTGGGGGGATTAGCCGAGCAGTACTTC	CASSSPLGGLAEQYF
-	TRBV11-2	14	TRBJ2-5	-	TGTGCCAGCAGCTTAGGGGCAGGAAAAGAGACCCAGTACTTC	CASSLGAGKETQYF
-	TRBV27	19	TRBJ2-5	-	TGTGCCAGCAGTCCACAGATCCAGGACAGGCCCCCCGGGGGCGAGACCCAGTACTTC	CASSPQIQDRPPGGETQYF